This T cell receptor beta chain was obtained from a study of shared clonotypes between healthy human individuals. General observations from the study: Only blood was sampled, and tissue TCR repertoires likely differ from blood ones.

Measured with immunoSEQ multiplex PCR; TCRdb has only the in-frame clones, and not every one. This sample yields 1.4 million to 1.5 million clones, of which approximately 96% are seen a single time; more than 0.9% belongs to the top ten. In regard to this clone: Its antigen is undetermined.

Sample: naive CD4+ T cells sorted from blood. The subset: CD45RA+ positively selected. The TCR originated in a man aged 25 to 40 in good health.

The CDR3 sequence is CASSSSGTGDTQYF. The CDR3 DNA follows: TGCGCCAGCAGCTCGTCCGGGACAGGGGATACCCAGTACTTC. This chain connects TRBV5-1 to TRBJ2-5, with TRBD1 identical over 10 bases. This CDR3 has 14 residues. Germline V gives CDR1 SGHRS, CDR2 YFSETQ. The junction had 7 bases not matched to a gene; V was cut back by 3 bases and J by 8 bases.